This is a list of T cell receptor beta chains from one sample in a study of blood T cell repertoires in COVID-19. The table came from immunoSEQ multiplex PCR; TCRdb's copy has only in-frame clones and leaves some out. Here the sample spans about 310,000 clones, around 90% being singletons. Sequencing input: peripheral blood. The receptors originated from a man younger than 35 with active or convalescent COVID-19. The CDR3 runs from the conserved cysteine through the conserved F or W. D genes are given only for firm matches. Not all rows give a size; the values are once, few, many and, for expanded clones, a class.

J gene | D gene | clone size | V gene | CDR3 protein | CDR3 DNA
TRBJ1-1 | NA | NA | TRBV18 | CASSELENTEAFF | TGTGCCAGCTCAGAATTAGAGAACACTGAAGCTTTCTTT
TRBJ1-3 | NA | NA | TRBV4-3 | CASSQERTLGNTIYF | TGCGCCAGCAGCCAAGAAAGGACATTGGGAAACACCATATATTTT
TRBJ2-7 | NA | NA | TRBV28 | CASMSSSYEQYF | TGTGCCAGCATGTCCAGCTCCTACGAGCAGTACTTC
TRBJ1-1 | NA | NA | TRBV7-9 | CASSHKKETVAFF | TGTGCCAGCAGCCATAAGAAGGAGACAGTGGCTTTCTTT
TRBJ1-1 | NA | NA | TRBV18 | CASSPTDKNTEAFF | TGTGCCAGCTCACCGACGGACAAGAACACTGAAGCTTTCTTT
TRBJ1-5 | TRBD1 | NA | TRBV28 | CASSPIQGAYQPQHF | TGTGCCAGCAGCCCAATCCAGGGGGCTTATCAGCCCCAGCATTTT
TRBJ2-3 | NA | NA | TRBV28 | CASSLVADTQYF | TGTGCCAGCAGTTTAGTAGCAGATACGCAGTATTTT
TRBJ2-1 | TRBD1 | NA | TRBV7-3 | CASSPDRGAYNEQFF | TGTGCCAGCAGCCCGGACAGGGGGGCCTACAATGAGCAGTTCTTC
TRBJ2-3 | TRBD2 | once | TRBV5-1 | CASSSGAGGTDTQYF | TGCGCCAGCAGCTCGGGAGCGGGGGGCACAGATACGCAGTATTTT
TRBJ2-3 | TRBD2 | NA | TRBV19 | CASSIEIAGGPGGTQYF | TGTGCCAGTAGTATAGAGATAGCGGGAGGGCCGGGCGGTACGCAGTATTTT
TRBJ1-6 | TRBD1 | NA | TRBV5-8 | CASSLGTGTGYSPLHF | TGTGCCAGCAGCTTGGGGACCGGGACAGGGTATTCACCCCTCCACTTT
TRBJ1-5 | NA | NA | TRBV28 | CASSSSQFNQPQHF | TGTGCCAGCAGTTCCTCACAGTTCAATCAGCCCCAGCATTTT
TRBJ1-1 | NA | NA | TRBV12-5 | CASGLWRGGNTEAFF | TGTGCTAGTGGTTTGTGGCGAGGTGGAAACACTGAAGCTTTCTTT
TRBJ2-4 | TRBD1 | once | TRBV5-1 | CASSFGQGGNIQYF | TGCGCCAGCAGCTTCGGACAGGGGGGGAACATTCAGTACTTC
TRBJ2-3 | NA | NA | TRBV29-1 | CSVETRQANTQYF | TGCAGCGTTGAAACCAGACAGGCGAATACGCAGTATTTT
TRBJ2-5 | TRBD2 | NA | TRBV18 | CASSPPNSGRGETQYF | TGTGCCAGCTCACCACCGAATAGCGGGAGGGGAGAGACCCAGTACTTC
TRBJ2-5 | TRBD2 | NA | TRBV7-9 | CASGASGIRYQETQYF | TGTGCCAGCGGGGCTAGCGGGATTAGGTACCAAGAGACCCAGTACTTC
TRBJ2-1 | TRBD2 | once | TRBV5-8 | CASSLGLAGGLEQFF | TGTGCCAGCAGCTTGGGACTAGCGGGGGGACTTGAGCAGTTCTTC
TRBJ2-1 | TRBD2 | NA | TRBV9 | CASSARTSAHNEQFF | TGTGCCAGCAGCGCAAGGACTAGCGCCCACAATGAGCAGTTCTTC
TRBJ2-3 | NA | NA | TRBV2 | CASSPGEDTQYF | TGTGCCAGCAGCCCCGGTGAGGATACGCAGTATTTT
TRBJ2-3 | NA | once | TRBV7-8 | CASSWFQGKGGTDTQYF | TGTGCCAGCAGCTGGTTTCAGGGGAAGGGAGGCACAGATACGCAGTATTTT
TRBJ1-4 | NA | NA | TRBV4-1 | CASRPAYAANNEKLFF | TGCGCCAGCAGGCCTGCATACGCTGCGAATAATGAAAAACTGTTTTTT